A single sample is the source of the 17 T cell receptor beta chains below, sequenced in a study of regulatory T cells in long-lasting Graves disease. With iRepertoire HTBI primers and Arm-PCR of CDR3 regions, TCR beta libraries were built. TCRdb reprocessed the multiplex PCR reads via MiXCR and lists one record per CDR3 protein. The sample lists roughly 500,000 distinct CDR3 sequences, 20% to 25% occurring once. The time point was: persistent/refractory GD, antithyroid drugs over 5 years with positive TRAb. PBMC RNA served as the TCR library source. The source material was peripheral blood mononuclear cells (PBMCs), sampled when the disease was refractory, from a patient treated with antithyroid drugs. These receptors all stem from a female donor with Graves disease.

The chain joins TRBV28 to TRBJ1-2; D possibly corresponds to TRBD1 (6 bases). Trimming took off 5 bases at V and 12 bases at J, with 19 bases between the two ends. The CDR3 runs to 13 residues. Germline assignment: CDR1 MDHEN and CDR2 SYDVKM. Written as DNA, the CDR3 is TGTGCCAGCAGTCCCCGGAACAGGGCCTGGAACACCTTC. Translating gives CASSPRNRAWNTF.

The chain recombines TRBV27 with TRBJ1-3, with 7 nucleotides matching TRBD1. The CDR3 runs 16 residues. Trimming at V came to 5 bases and at J to 11 bases, leaving 18 bases not matched to a gene. The germline V gene encodes CDR1 MNHEY and CDR2 SMNVEV (reference sequence). CDR3 amino acids: CASSPGGEGAGIAIYF. CDR3 in DNA: TGTGCCAGCAGTCCGGGGGGAGAGGGGGCAGGGATCGCCATATATTTT.

This clonotype was detected ten times or more. This sequence joins TRBV20-1 and TRBJ1-1, with D perhaps TRBD1 (5 bases). The CDR3 spans 14 residues. The ends were cut back, 1 base at V and 1 base at J, with 10 bases in the middle. The germline CDR1 and CDR2 sequences are DFQATT and SNEGSKA (reference sequence). The CDR3 loop reads CSARADTKNTEAFF. The CDR3 bases are TGCAGTGCTAGAGCGGACACGAAGAACACTGAAGCTTTCTTT.

A few counts support this clonotype. The chain joins TRBV10-3 to TRBJ2-2; maybe TRBD2 (6 bases). The germline CDR1 and CDR2 sequences are ENHRY and SYGVKD. CDR3 length: 14 amino acids. Trimming removed 6 bases at V and 2 bases at J, with 10 bases between. CDR3 in amino acids: CAISGGVNTGELFF. The CDR3 nucleotides read TGTGCCATCAGCGGGGGAGTCAACACCGGGGAGCTGTTTTTT.

The table lists this clonotype with many counts. This rearrangement joins TRBV4-1 to TRBJ2-5, with D possibly being TRBD1 (6 bases). V was cut by 1 base and J by 4 bases, with 7 bases left in between. Germline lookup yields CDR1 MGHRA and CDR2 YSYEKL. The CDR3 length is 13 residues. This CDR3 reads CASSQVDRETQYF. The CDR3 DNA is TGCGCCAGCAGCCAAGTGGACAGAGAGACCCAGTACTTC.

This clonotype was seen many times. The rearrangement joins TRBV28 to TRBJ1-4; tentatively, D is TRBD1 (5 bases). This CDR3 is built from 16 residues. Trimming cost V 6 bases and J 7 bases, with 21 bases left between them. Germline loops: CDR1 MDHEN, CDR2 SYDVKM. The CDR3 DNA is TGTGCCAGCAGAATGGACCTGGACACGTCTTCTGAAAAACTGTTTTTT. Its protein is CASRMDLDTSSEKLFF.

There are many counts of this clonotype. The chain is built from TRBV12-3 or TRBV12-4 and TRBJ1-2; D is possibly TRBD1 (6 bases). V dropped 7 bases and J dropped 5 bases, with 11 bases sitting between them. The CDR3 extends over 12 amino acids. The CDR3 protein is CASTRGLYGYTF. The CDR3 DNA sequence: TGTGCCAGCACCAGGGGACTTTATGGCTACACCTTC.

This clonotype was counted a few times. J is TRBJ1-6 and V is TRBV7-9; D is uncertain. The CDR3 consists of 15 residues. The V end was cut by 5 bases, the J end by 6 bases, with 14 bases between. Looked up from germline, CDR1 is SEHNR and CDR2 is FQNEAQ (reference sequence). The CDR3 DNA follows: TGTGCCAGCAGCCCCGGAGGGAAGGGTAATTCACCCCTCCACTTT. It codes for CASSPGGKGNSPLHF.

This chain uses TRBV3-1 with TRBJ2-7; D is unclear. The length of the CDR3 is 15 residues. V lost 0 bases to trimming and J lost 1 base, with 10 bases between them. The germline V gene encodes CDR1 LGHDT and CDR2 YNNKEL (reference sequence). CDR3 in amino acids: CASSQEPVPSYEQYF. The CDR3 nucleotides read TGTGCCAGCAGCCAAGAGCCGGTTCCATCCTACGAGCAGTACTTC.

This clonotype has a handful of counts. J is TRBJ1-5 and V is TRBV20-1; D is perhaps TRBD1 (5 bases). The CDR3 consists of 14 residues. The germline V gene has CDR1 DFQATT and CDR2 SNEGSKA (reference sequence). Trimming stripped 4 bases from V and 5 bases from J, with 15 bases between. The CDR3 DNA sequence: TGCAGTGCTACCCCCGGGGTGGGGGATCAGCCCCAGCATTTT. It specifies CSATPGVGDQPQHF.

This clonotype was picked up many times. This rearrangement joins TRBV6-5 to TRBJ1-5; the D is unclear. The CDR3 length is 15 residues. Germline V gives CDR1 MNHEY, CDR2 SVGAGI. With 2 bases removed from V and 1 base from J, the gap between germline ends came to 9 bases. The CDR3 DNA reads as TGTGCCAGCAGTTACGCTCGGGGAAGCAATCAGCCCCAGCATTTT. Translating gives CASSYARGSNQPQHF.

This clonotype has more than one count but fewer than ten. With a much larger clone just one base away, this may be a read error. CDR3 loop: CAISEPFSGPYEQYF. CDR3 nucleotide sequence: TGTGCCATCAGTGAGCCGTTTAGCGGGCCATACGAGCAGTACTTC. The chain joins TRBV10-3 to TRBJ2-7; TRBD2 matches 7 bases. Germline-derived CDR1 and CDR2 are ENHRY and SYGVKD. Germline trimming cut 2 bases from V and 4 bases from J; bases unmatched to any gene: 8. CDR3 size: 15 residues.

This clonotype showed up many times. The chain has TRBV28 and TRBJ1-4, with unresolved D. CDR3 size: 10 residues. In germline, CDR1 is MDHEN, CDR2 SYDVKM. V lost 8 bases and J 5 bases, leaving 3 bases between the germline ends. DNA of the CDR3: TGTGCCAGCTTGAATGAAAAACTGTTTTTT. Protein: CASLNEKLFF.

This clonotype showed up just a few times. V is TRBV27 and J is TRBJ2-7, with D possibly called TRBD1 or TRBD2 (5 bases each). Per germline, CDR1 MNHEY and CDR2 SMNVEV (reference sequence). The CDR3 sequence is 14 residues long. Deletions cut 3 bases from V and 3 bases from J, with 12 bases between. CDR3 sequence: CASSFRGAGYEQYF. DNA of the CDR3: TGTGCCAGCAGTTTCAGAGGGGCAGGCTACGAGCAGTACTTC.

Regarding this clonotype: A read error may account for a junction end that differs from germline. This chain joins TRBV7-3 and TRBJ2-2; D remains ambiguous. The CDR3 is 15 residues long. The germline gives CDR1 SGHTA, CDR2 FQGTGA. The CDR3 region has the DNA TGTGCCAGCAGCTTATTGATCAGTAACAGCGGGGAGCTGTTTTTT. Its translation: CASSLLISNSGELFF.

The chain employs TRBV20-1 and TRBJ2-1, with 8 bases matching TRBD2. The junction had 10 bases not matched to a gene; V was cut back by 5 bases and J by 16 bases. This CDR3 has 11 amino acids. Per the germline V gene, CDR1 is DFQATT and CDR2 is SNEGSKA (reference sequence). The CDR3 here is CSADLSGKGFF. CDR3 bases: TGCAGTGCTGACCTTAGCGGGAAAGGATTCTTC.

This clonotype showed up just a few times. CDR3 nucleotide sequence: TGCAGTGCTAGAGTCCCGGGAATGAACACTGAAGCTTTCTTT. Residues: CSARVPGMNTEAFF. The V and J genes are TRBV20-1 and TRBJ1-1, with no clear D. The germline gives CDR1 DFQATT, CDR2 SNEGSKA (reference sequence). The CDR3 contains 14 residues. Trimming removed 1 base from V and 0 bases from J, with 9 bases in between.